The following is a T cell receptor beta chain sequence with its context. Per individual sample, total RNA of at least 6 micrograms was extracted. A second PCR of roughly 7 to 11 cycles used a sample-barcoded 5' primer and a J-beta primer mix. With 12 random nucleotides, a template-switch adaptor tagged each individual cDNA molecule. TCRdb re-derived calls from the 5' RACE reads in MiXCR, one entry per CDR3 protein. The top ten hold approximately 15% of the sample, which has some 900,000 distinct CDR3 sequences, more than 25% seen once. This entry belongs to a study of blood T cells in healthy people across ages. CDR3 length: 13 amino acids. Germline CDR1 is WNHNN and CDR2 is SYGVQD (reference sequence). Deletions cut 6 bases from V and 9 bases from J, with 14 bases between.

Source material: blood. The source is an elderly woman in good health. This sequence joins TRBV10-1 and TRBJ2-2; no reliable D call. As DNA, the CDR3 is TGCGCCAGCAGCCCTGACCCTCGCCGGGAGCTGTTTTTT. Its protein is CASSPDPRRELFF.